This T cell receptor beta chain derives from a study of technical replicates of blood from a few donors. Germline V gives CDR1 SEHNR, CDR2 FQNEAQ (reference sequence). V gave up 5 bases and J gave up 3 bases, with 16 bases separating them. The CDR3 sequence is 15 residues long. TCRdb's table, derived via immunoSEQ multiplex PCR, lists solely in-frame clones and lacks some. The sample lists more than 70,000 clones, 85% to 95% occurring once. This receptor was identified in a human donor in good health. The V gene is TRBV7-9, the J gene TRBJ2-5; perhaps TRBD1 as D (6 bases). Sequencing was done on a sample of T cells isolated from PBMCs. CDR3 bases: TGTGCCAGCAGCCCACCCGAACAGGGAAAAGAGACCCAGTACTTC. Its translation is CASSPPEQGKETQYF.